This is a list of T cell receptor beta chains from one sample in a study of OX40 agonist ivuxolimab in advanced cancers. Data came from immunoSEQ multiplex PCR; TCRdb stores just in-frame clones and leaves some out. The table includes under 80,000 clones, around 80% detected once. The sequencing here drew on CD4+ or CD8+ T cells sorted from blood, taken in a trial of the OX40 agonist ivuxolimab. The receptors come from an adult with an advanced solid tumor such as melanoma, head and neck, liver or kidney cancer. Both conserved end residues are part of each CDR3. D genes are given only for firm matches. Size tells how often a clone was seen (once, few, many) or the class of an expanded clone, and some rows leave it out.

abundance: .; d_gene: .; j_gene: TRBJ1-1; v_gene: TRBV6-5; len: 14; CDR3aa: CASSYSERYTEAFF; CDR3nt: TGTGCCAGCAGTTACTCGGAGAGGTACACTGAAGCTTTCTTT
abundance: .; d_gene: TRBD2; j_gene: TRBJ2-5; v_gene: TRBV6-1; len: 14; CDR3aa: CASNQRERGETQYF; CDR3nt: TGTGCCAGCAATCAGCGGGAGAGGGGAGAGACCCAGTACTTC
abundance: .; d_gene: .; j_gene: TRBJ2-3; v_gene: TRBV5-1; len: 14; CDR3aa: CASSLGGLPDTQYF; CDR3nt: TGCGCCAGCAGCTTGGGAGGACTCCCAGATACGCAGTATTTT
abundance: .; d_gene: TRBD2; j_gene: TRBJ2-4; v_gene: TRBV7-9; len: 15; CDR3aa: CASSLSLAGENIQYF; CDR3nt: TGTGCCAGCAGCTTAAGTCTAGCGGGAGAAAACATTCAGTACTTC
abundance: .; d_gene: TRBD1; j_gene: TRBJ1-5; v_gene: TRBV28; len: 14; CDR3aa: CASTPGGGNQPQHF; CDR3nt: TGTGCCAGCACCCCAGGGGGTGGCAATCAGCCCCAGCATTTT
abundance: few; d_gene: .; j_gene: TRBJ1-5; v_gene: TRBV28; len: 12; CDR3aa: CASTYSNQPQHF; CDR3nt: TGTGCCAGCACATATAGCAATCAGCCCCAGCATTTT
abundance: .; d_gene: .; j_gene: TRBJ1-1; v_gene: TRBV2; len: 13; CDR3aa: CASILTVNTEAFF; CDR3nt: TGTGCCAGCATTCTGACAGTAAACACTGAAGCTTTCTTT
abundance: .; d_gene: TRBD1; j_gene: TRBJ1-2; v_gene: TRBV18; len: 16; CDR3aa: CASSPPGQGRTYGYTF; CDR3nt: TGTGCCAGCTCGCCACCCGGACAGGGCAGGACTTATGGCTACACCTTC
abundance: .; d_gene: .; j_gene: TRBJ2-7; v_gene: TRBV6-6; len: 13; CDR3aa: CASSYVVRDEQYF; CDR3nt: TGTGCCAGCAGTTACGTCGTAAGAGACGAGCAGTACTTC
abundance: .; d_gene: .; j_gene: TRBJ2-7; v_gene: TRBV4-2; len: 13; CDR3aa: CASSQDRELEQYF; CDR3nt: TGTGCCAGCAGCCAAGATCGGGAGCTCGAGCAGTACTTC
abundance: .; d_gene: TRBD2; j_gene: TRBJ2-7; v_gene: TRBV28; len: 13; CDR3aa: CASRAGGSTEQYF; CDR3nt: TGTGCCAGCAGAGCGGGAGGGAGCACCGAGCAGTACTTC
abundance: .; d_gene: .; j_gene: TRBJ2-7; v_gene: TRBV21-1; len: 16; CDR3aa: CASSKAHQDVSYEQYF; CDR3nt: TGTGCCAGCAGCAAAGCGCATCAGGACGTCTCCTACGAGCAGTACTTC
abundance: .; d_gene: .; j_gene: TRBJ2-7; v_gene: TRBV21-1; len: 18; CDR3aa: CASSKVGIESRGAYEQYF; CDR3nt: TGTGCCAGCAGCAAAGTAGGGATTGAGTCAAGGGGAGCCTACGAGCAGTACTTC
abundance: .; d_gene: .; j_gene: TRBJ2-1; v_gene: TRBV5-1; len: 15; CDR3aa: CASSLRGESYNEQFF; CDR3nt: TGCGCCAGCAGCTTGCGAGGGGAATCCTACAATGAGCAGTTCTTC
abundance: .; d_gene: .; j_gene: TRBJ1-6; v_gene: TRBV5-1; len: 13; CDR3aa: CASSQISTSPLHF; CDR3nt: TGCGCCAGCAGCCAAATAAGTACGTCACCCCTCCACTTT
abundance: .; d_gene: .; j_gene: TRBJ1-1; v_gene: TRBV6-5; len: 13; CDR3aa: CASSYPGTGEAFF; CDR3nt: TGTGCCAGCAGTTACCCCGGGACGGGGGAAGCTTTCTTT
abundance: .; d_gene: TRBD2; j_gene: TRBJ2-3; v_gene: TRBV28; len: 16; CDR3aa: CASSPWTSGGMNTQYF; CDR3nt: TGTGCCAGCAGTCCGTGGACTAGCGGGGGTATGAATACGCAGTATTTT
abundance: few; d_gene: .; j_gene: TRBJ1-2; v_gene: TRBV16; len: 12; CDR3aa: CASSQSVYGYTF; CDR3nt: TGTGCCAGCAGCCAATCGGTCTATGGCTACACCTTC
abundance: .; d_gene: TRBD2; j_gene: TRBJ2-1; v_gene: TRBV7-9; len: 15; CDR3aa: CASSFVLAGATEQFF; CDR3nt: TGTGCCAGCAGCTTTGTCCTAGCGGGAGCCACTGAGCAGTTCTTC
abundance: .; d_gene: TRBD1; j_gene: TRBJ1-1; v_gene: TRBV28; len: 18; CDR3aa: CASSSPMDRALTNTEAFF; CDR3nt: TGTGCCAGCAGTTCCCCTATGGACAGGGCATTGACGAACACTGAAGCTTTCTTT
abundance: .; d_gene: .; j_gene: TRBJ2-7; v_gene: TRBV2; len: 12; CDR3aa: CASSPRGDEQYF; CDR3nt: TGTGCCAGCAGTCCTAGGGGAGACGAGCAGTACTTC
abundance: .; d_gene: TRBD2; j_gene: TRBJ2-1; v_gene: TRBV27; len: 18; CDR3aa: CASSFGLAGGRYYNEQFF; CDR3nt: TGTGCCAGCAGTTTCGGACTAGCGGGAGGGCGATACTACAATGAGCAGTTCTTC
abundance: .; d_gene: TRBD1; j_gene: TRBJ2-7; v_gene: TRBV29-1; len: 13; CDR3aa: CSARDREFGEQYF; CDR3nt: TGCAGCGCCCGGGACAGGGAGTTCGGCGAGCAGTACTTC
abundance: .; d_gene: .; j_gene: TRBJ2-7; v_gene: TRBV28; len: 11; CDR3aa: CATHFGLGQYF; CDR3nt: TGTGCCACCCACTTCGGTCTTGGGCAGTACTTC
abundance: .; d_gene: .; j_gene: TRBJ1-5; v_gene: TRBV7-2; len: 16; CDR3aa: CASSLLGLGSNQPQHF; CDR3nt: TGTGCCAGCAGCTTACTAGGGTTAGGCAGCAATCAGCCCCAGCATTTT
abundance: .; d_gene: .; j_gene: TRBJ1-1; v_gene: TRBV11-2; len: 13; CDR3aa: CASTHRVRTEAFF; CDR3nt: TGTGCCAGCACCCACAGGGTACGCACTGAAGCTTTCTTT
abundance: once; d_gene: .; j_gene: TRBJ2-3; v_gene: TRBV29-1; len: 13; CDR3aa: CSVGVPTSDTQYF; CDR3nt: TGCAGCGTTGGGGTCCCCACTTCAGATACGCAGTATTTT
abundance: .; d_gene: .; j_gene: TRBJ2-2; v_gene: TRBV2; len: 13; CDR3aa: CASKGGVTGELFF; CDR3nt: TGTGCCAGCAAAGGAGGAGTCACCGGGGAGCTGTTTTTT
abundance: .; d_gene: .; j_gene: TRBJ1-1; v_gene: TRBV2; len: 14; CDR3aa: CASSKGPLGTEAFF; CDR3nt: TGTGCCAGCAGTAAGGGCCCCCTTGGTACTGAAGCTTTCTTT
abundance: .; d_gene: .; j_gene: TRBJ1-2; v_gene: TRBV6-1; len: 14; CDR3aa: CASSEAVRGYGYTF; CDR3nt: TGTGCCAGCAGTGAAGCGGTCAGGGGCTATGGCTACACCTTC
abundance: .; d_gene: TRBD2; j_gene: TRBJ2-5; v_gene: TRBV7-9; len: 16; CDR3aa: CASSLTSGGSQETQYF; CDR3nt: TGTGCCAGCAGCTTGACTAGCGGGGGGTCCCAAGAGACCCAGTACTTC
abundance: .; d_gene: TRBD1; j_gene: TRBJ2-5; v_gene: TRBV29-1; len: 15; CDR3aa: CSVWGQGGGQETQYF; CDR3nt: TGCAGCGTCTGGGGACAGGGAGGCGGTCAAGAGACCCAGTACTTC
abundance: .; d_gene: .; j_gene: TRBJ2-6; v_gene: TRBV4-1; len: 20; CDR3aa: CASTLGGSGRGNSGANVLTF; CDR3nt: TGCGCCAGCACCCTTGGGGGTTCCGGACGGGGAAACTCTGGGGCCAACGTCCTGACTTTC
abundance: few; d_gene: .; j_gene: TRBJ2-1; v_gene: TRBV11-2; len: 13; CDR3aa: CASSLESMGEQFF; CDR3nt: TGTGCCAGCAGCTTGGAATCCATGGGTGAGCAGTTCTTC
abundance: .; d_gene: .; j_gene: TRBJ2-3; v_gene: TRBV6-5; len: 14; CDR3aa: CASSPTGTTDTQYF; CDR3nt: TGTGCCAGTTCGCCCACAGGGACCACAGATACGCAGTATTTT
abundance: .; d_gene: TRBD1; j_gene: TRBJ1-1; v_gene: TRBV4-2; len: 15; CDR3aa: CASSRDRTGQTEAFF; CDR3nt: TGTGCCAGCAGCCGGGATAGGACAGGGCAAACTGAAGCTTTCTTT
abundance: .; d_gene: TRBD2; j_gene: TRBJ2-7; v_gene: TRBV28; len: 14; CDR3aa: CASSPGGKTYEQYF; CDR3nt: TGTGCCAGCAGCCCCGGGGGGAAGACCTACGAGCAGTACTTC
abundance: .; d_gene: TRBD1; j_gene: TRBJ2-1; v_gene: TRBV6-5; len: 15; CDR3aa: CASSYSGQGNNEQFF; CDR3nt: TGTGCCAGCAGTTACTCGGGACAGGGAAATAATGAGCAGTTCTTC
abundance: .; d_gene: .; j_gene: TRBJ2-1; v_gene: TRBV4-3; len: 15; CDR3aa: CASSQAPGPNNEQFF; CDR3nt: TGCGCCAGCAGCCAAGCACCGGGACCAAACAATGAGCAGTTCTTC
abundance: .; d_gene: TRBD2; j_gene: TRBJ2-1; v_gene: TRBV29-1; len: 14; CDR3aa: CSVVTSGSYNEQFF; CDR3nt: TGCAGCGTCGTGACTAGCGGGAGCTACAATGAGCAGTTCTTC
abundance: .; d_gene: .; j_gene: TRBJ1-2; v_gene: TRBV11-2; len: 16; CDR3aa: CASSFGEGGGYYGYTF; CDR3nt: TGTGCCAGCAGCTTTGGGGAAGGGGGAGGGTACTATGGCTACACCTTC